Listed below are T cell receptor beta chains from one sample, sequenced in a study of blood T cell repertoires in COVID-19. Only in-frame clones appear in the TCRdb table, and some are missing; sequencing was by immunoSEQ multiplex PCR. The sample yields over 250,000 clones, over 75% seen once. Sequencing was performed on peripheral blood. The receptors stem from a human donor in a cohort sampled during active COVID-19. CDR3s include the opening cysteine and the closing phenylalanine or tryptophan. D genes are given only for firm matches. Size values are once, few and many counts, or a class for expanded clones, and some rows have none.

j_call clone_size v_call d_call cdr3_aa cdr3_nt
TRBJ2-5 NA TRBV11-3 NA CASSPGAQGGETQYF TGTGCCAGCAGCCCAGGGGCACAGGGCGGAGAGACCCAGTACTTC
TRBJ2-2 NA TRBV24-1 TRBD1 CATSDDRVATGELFF TGTGCCACCAGCGACGACAGGGTTGCCACCGGGGAGCTGTTTTTT
TRBJ2-7 NA TRBV12-3/TRBV12-4 NA CASSPSVKREQYF TGTGCCAGCAGTCCATCGGTTAAGCGCGAGCAGTACTTC
TRBJ1-5 NA TRBV21-1 NA CASTSGTGPMPQHF TGTGCCAGCACCTCCGGGACAGGTCCCATGCCCCAGCATTTT
TRBJ2-4 NA TRBV6-4 TRBD1 CASSARDRVNIQYF TGTGCCAGCAGTGCTCGGGACAGGGTAAACATTCAGTACTTC
TRBJ2-3 few TRBV5-1 TRBD1 CASSRTGASISTDTQYF TGCGCCAGCAGCCGGACAGGGGCGTCAATTAGCACAGATACGCAGTATTTT
TRBJ1-1 NA TRBV21-1 NA CASSKRDRGEDTEAFF TGTGCCAGCAGCAAAAGGGACAGGGGGGAGGACACTGAAGCTTTCTTT
TRBJ2-1 NA TRBV7-6 NA CASSPLVGKSYNEQFF TGTGCCAGCAGCCCCTTGGTCGGGAAATCCTACAATGAGCAGTTCTTC
TRBJ2-1 NA TRBV30 TRBD2 CAILRGRAGNEQFF TGTGCAATCCTTCGTGGGAGAGCGGGAAATGAGCAGTTCTTC
TRBJ1-2 once TRBV2 TRBD1 CASLDRDYGYTF TGTGCCAGCCTTGACAGGGACTATGGCTACACCTTC
TRBJ2-3 NA TRBV7-9 TRBD2 CASSLTSGRAGNTDTQYF TGTGCCAGCAGCTTGACTAGCGGGAGAGCGGGTAACACAGATACGCAGTATTTT
TRBJ1-3 NA TRBV5-1 NA CASSLGESGNTIYF TGCGCCAGCAGCTTGGGGGAGTCTGGAAACACCATATATTTT
TRBJ1-2 NA TRBV28 NA CASSLGRAGVNYGYTF TGTGCCAGCAGTTTAGGCAGGGCAGGGGTTAACTATGGCTACACCTTC
TRBJ2-7 NA TRBV7-2 TRBD2 CASSRGGVSSYEQYF TGTGCCAGCAGCCGGGGGGGGGTTAGCTCCTACGAGCAGTACTTC
TRBJ2-1 once TRBV12-3/TRBV12-4 NA CASSLSSYNEQFF TGTGCCAGCAGTTTGAGCTCCTACAATGAGCAGTTCTTC
TRBJ1-2 NA TRBV19 NA CASSIGAGHYGYTF TGTGCCAGTAGTATAGGGGCGGGGCACTATGGCTACACCTTC
TRBJ2-1 NA TRBV12-3/TRBV12-4 NA CASSITREQFF TGTGCCAGCAGTATCACGAGAGAGCAGTTCTTC
TRBJ2-7 NA TRBV3-1/TRBV3-2 TRBD1 CASSPPGQGGEQYF TGTGCCAGCAGTCCTCCGGGACAGGGAGGCGAGCAGTACTTC
TRBJ1-1 NA TRBV7-9 NA CASSLREENTEAFF TGTGCCAGCAGCTTAAGGGAGGAGAACACTGAAGCTTTCTTT
TRBJ2-2 NA TRBV7-2 TRBD2 CASSLGPRGAGELFF TGTGCCAGCAGCTTAGGGCCCCGGGGGGCCGGGGAGCTGTTTTTT
TRBJ2-2 NA TRBV3-1/TRBV3-2 NA CASSQNFRTGELFF TGTGCCAGCAGCCAAAATTTCAGGACCGGGGAGCTGTTTTTT
TRBJ2-5 NA TRBV27 NA CASSEQGTTRETQYF TGTGCCAGCAGTGAGCAGGGGACTACAAGAGAGACCCAGTACTTC
TRBJ1-5 NA TRBV28 NA CASSFWAGNNQPQHF TGTGCCAGCAGTTTTTGGGCAGGGAACAATCAGCCCCAGCATTTT
TRBJ2-1 NA TRBV5-4 TRBD2 CASSYVVVPGGPREQFF TGTGCCAGCAGCTACGTCGTCGTGCCGGGAGGGCCGCGTGAGCAGTTCTTC
TRBJ2-7 NA TRBV5-1 TRBD2 CASSQGTSGRAGGSYEQYF TGCGCCAGCAGCCAAGGGACTAGCGGGAGGGCCGGGGGCTCCTACGAGCAGTACTTC
TRBJ1-2 NA TRBV6-5 NA CASTGGGGYTF TGTGCCAGCACGGGGGGAGGTGGCTACACCTTC
TRBJ1-3 NA TRBV6-5 TRBD1 CASRETGLSGNTIYF TGTGCCAGCAGGGAGACAGGGCTTTCTGGAAACACCATATATTTT
TRBJ2-3 NA TRBV6-5 NA CASRPWEVTPDTQYF TGTGCCAGCAGGCCTTGGGAGGTCACCCCAGATACGCAGTATTTT
TRBJ2-5 NA TRBV5-4 TRBD2 CASSLGEGRAETQYF TGTGCCAGCAGCTTGGGGGAGGGGAGAGCGGAGACCCAGTACTTC
TRBJ2-1 NA TRBV3-1/TRBV3-2 NA CASSQGVPNEQFF TGTGCCAGCAGCCAAGGCGTCCCCAATGAGCAGTTCTTC
TRBJ2-3 NA TRBV7-2 TRBD2 CASSLRTSGNTDTQYF TGTGCCAGCAGCTTGAGGACTAGCGGGAACACAGATACGCAGTATTTT
TRBJ2-2 NA TRBV5-1 TRBD2 CASSQANLAVNTGELFF TGCGCCAGCAGCCAAGCTAATCTAGCGGTGAACACCGGGGAGCTGTTTTTT
TRBJ2-2 NA TRBV6-4 TRBD2 CASHSGSAGELFF TGTGCCAGCCATAGCGGGAGCGCCGGGGAGCTGTTTTTT
TRBJ2-5 NA TRBV4-1 NA CASSPLGEAKETQYF TGCGCCAGCAGCCCCCTGGGAGAGGCAAAAGAGACCCAGTACTTC
TRBJ2-2 NA TRBV9 TRBD1 CASSVRTGGKVGELFF TGTGCCAGCAGCGTTCGGACAGGGGGTAAAGTCGGGGAGCTGTTTTTT
TRBJ2-5 NA TRBV7-2 TRBD2 CASSLSGSRETQYF TGTGCCAGCAGCTTAAGCGGGAGTAGAGAGACCCAGTACTTC
TRBJ1-2 NA TRBV4-3 NA CASSQGWQGPYGYTF TGCGCCAGCAGCCAAGGATGGCAGGGGCCCTATGGCTACACCTTC
TRBJ2-7 once TRBV18 TRBD1 CASSPTGGYEQYF TGTGCCAGCTCACCGACAGGGGGCTACGAGCAGTACTTC
TRBJ1-5 NA TRBV28 NA CASTWGRMSNQPQHF TGTGCCAGCACCTGGGGCCGGATGAGCAATCAGCCCCAGCATTTT
TRBJ1-1 NA TRBV7-8 NA CASSLGGYRDTEAFF TGTGCCAGCAGCTTAGGAGGGTACAGGGACACTGAAGCTTTCTTT
TRBJ2-1 NA TRBV19 NA CASTKELTRYNEQFF TGTGCCAGTACTAAAGAGCTGACTCGTTACAATGAGCAGTTCTTC
TRBJ1-5 once TRBV5-6 NA CASSSRGVGNQPQHF TGTGCCAGCAGCAGCAGGGGAGTGGGCAATCAGCCCCAGCATTTT
TRBJ2-1 NA TRBV5-4 TRBD2 CASRGLGVSYNEQFF TGTGCCAGCAGGGGACTAGGCGTGTCCTACAATGAGCAGTTCTTC
TRBJ1-5 NA TRBV18 NA CASSPMAGVDQPQHF TGTGCCAGCTCACCCATGGCAGGGGTAGATCAGCCCCAGCATTTT
TRBJ1-4 NA TRBV7-2 NA CASSLGGGLTNEKLFF TGTGCCAGCAGCTTAGGGGGGGGGCTTACTAATGAAAAACTGTTTTTT
TRBJ2-7 NA TRBV28 TRBD1 CASSEPGTGYEQYF TGTGCCAGCAGCGAACCCGGGACAGGCTACGAGCAGTACTTC
TRBJ2-7 once TRBV6-6 NA CANRVMGLYEQYF TGTGCCAACCGAGTTATGGGCCTCTACGAGCAGTACTTC
TRBJ1-2 NA TRBV7-9 NA CASSFGARLANYGYTF TGTGCCAGCAGCTTTGGGGCGCGGTTAGCTAACTATGGCTACACCTTC
TRBJ2-5 NA TRBV3-1/TRBV3-2 NA CASSPFEKTQYF TGTGCCAGCAGCCCGTTCGAGAAGACCCAGTACTTC
TRBJ2-3 NA TRBV28 NA CASLSPGWEPDTQYF TGTGCCAGTCTTTCGCCAGGGTGGGAACCAGATACGCAGTATTTT